This T cell receptor beta chain was sequenced in a study of fetal regulatory T cell absence and autoimmunity. Study-wide background: IPEX patients had exocrine pancreas autoimmunity without clinical diabetes.

V trimming: 0 bases; J trimming: 2 bases; junction bases outside the gene matches: 9. CDR3 length: 17 residues. Germline V gene sequence: CDR1 LNHNV, CDR2 YYDKDF (reference sequence). On this clone itself: Antigen specificity is unknown.

Whole-study results and caveats: Pancreas and cord blood did not differ much in TRB family usage. In IPEX, the enrichment was taken to support antigen-driven autoimmunity before birth.

Using immunoSEQ multiplex PCR, the repertoire was profiled, and TCRdb retains in-frame clones only, with some absent. The sample carries about 46,000 clones, roughly 83% recorded once. Sequences were obtained from cord blood. The V call is TRBV15, the J call TRBJ2-7; 8 bases agree with TRBD2. This TCR was sampled from a newborn boy with IPEX syndrome. The CDR3 sequence: CATSRDRVVSGAYEQYF. The DNA for the CDR3 is TGTGCCACCAGCAGAGACAGGGTGGTTAGCGGGGCCTACGAGCAGTACTTC.